This T cell receptor beta chain was captured by sequencing in a study of shared clonotypes between healthy human individuals. Germline V gene sequence: CDR1 SGDLS, CDR2 YYNGEE. The CDR3 is made up of 15 amino acids. The germline V and J ends were trimmed by 4 bases and 8 bases, with 18 bases remaining between them. Splitting of each subset's genomic DNA was done evenly across several immunoSEQ plates. TCRdb's copy holds only in-frame clones and misses some; the assay was immunoSEQ multiplex PCR. Counted here are over a million clones, about 74% occurring once; the ten biggest clones make up about 1.5%.

Sequenced input: memory CD4+ T cells sorted from blood. Subset meaning: CD45RA-negative fraction. The chain employs TRBV9 and TRBJ1-4; D gene uncertain. The clonotype was recovered from a man between 18 and 29 years old in good health. CDR3 nucleotides: TGTGCCAGCAGCTCATACGGAACGAAAGGAGAAAAACTGTTTTTT. Translating it yields CASSSYGTKGEKLFF.